Following are 22 T cell receptor beta chains from one sample sequenced in a study of blood T cell repertoires in COVID-19. Profiling relied on immunoSEQ multiplex PCR, and the TCRdb table lists in-frame clones only, not all of them. Of around 270,000 clones listed, 84% are singletons. The sample taken for sequencing was peripheral blood. The receptors come from a man between 60 and 75 years old with acute or convalescent COVID-19.

The DNA for the CDR3 is TGTGCCAGCTCACTGAACTCCAGGGACACTGAAGCTTTCTTT. Translated: CASSLNSRDTEAFF. J is TRBJ1-1 and V is TRBV18; a possible D gene is TRBD1 (5 bases). The V gene lost 4 bases and the J gene lost 3 bases, with 12 bases spanning the gap. CDR3 length: 14 amino acids. CDR1 KGHSH and CDR2 LQKENI come from the germline V gene.

The rearrangement links TRBV10-3 to TRBJ2-3; no clear D gene. Germline V gene lookup returns CDR1 ENHRY and CDR2 SYGVKD. Trimming pared 2 bases from V and 0 bases from J, leaving 15 bases between. This CDR3 has 17 residues. The CDR3 reads CAISEELLSASTDTQYF. DNA of the CDR3: TGTGCCATCAGTGAGGAACTCCTATCTGCTAGCACAGATACGCAGTATTTT.

The chain couples TRBV5-1 to TRBJ2-7; TRBD1 is a possible D gene (5 bases). V lost 0 bases and J 3 bases, leaving 7 bases between the germline ends. This CDR3 region has 13 residues. Germline CDR1 reads SGHRS; CDR2 reads YFSETQ. CDR3 protein: CASSLEQDYEQYF. The CDR3, as DNA: TGCGCCAGCAGCTTGGAACAGGACTACGAGCAGTACTTC.

This chain joins TRBV10-3 and TRBJ2-1; D is uncertain. There are 14 residues in the CDR3. V shed 6 bases and J shed 2 bases, with 11 bases lying between them. The germline CDR1 and CDR2 sequences are ENHRY and SYGVKD. This CDR3 reads CAIRRESAYNEQFF. DNA for the CDR3: TGTGCCATCAGAAGAGAGTCTGCCTACAATGAGCAGTTCTTC.

V is TRBV7-3 and J is TRBJ2-3; 13 bases align to TRBD2. The CDR3 has 15 residues. Germline CDR1 and CDR2: SGHTA and FQGTGA. The J segment lost 6 bases and the V segment lost 5 bases, leaving 5 bases of the junction unmatched. CDR3 nucleotide sequence: TGTGCCAGCAGCCCAGGACTAGCGGGGGCCGATACGCAGTATTTT. Translating gives CASSPGLAGADTQYF.

Only one count was recorded for this clone. The chain combines TRBV5-8 with TRBJ1-1; unclear D gene. The CDR3 is made up of 18 amino acids. The V gene lost 3 bases and the J gene lost 1 base, with 22 bases spanning the gap. The germline CDR1 and CDR2 sequences are SGHTS and YDEGEE. CDR3: CASSSGWAGPKGNTEAFF. The DNA of the CDR3 is TGTGCCAGCAGCTCGGGATGGGCCGGACCGAAGGGGAACACTGAAGCTTTCTTT.

This clone came up a few times. The chain recombines TRBV5-4 with TRBJ2-5; 7 bases are shared with TRBD1. The junction had 6 bases not matched to a gene; V was cut back by 5 bases and J by 2 bases. Germline CDR1 is SGHNT and CDR2 is YYREEE (reference sequence). The CDR3 has 14 residues. In nucleotides, the CDR3 is TGTGCCAGCAGGCGCATGGGACAGCAAGAGACCCAGTACTTC. Translating gives CASRRMGQQETQYF.

This clone was recorded once. The V gene is TRBV5-8, the J gene TRBJ1-3; weak D call: TRBD1 (6 bases). Germline V gene sequence: CDR1 SGHTS, CDR2 YDEGEE. This CDR3 has 13 residues. V lost 5 bases to trimming and J lost 2 bases, with 8 bases between them. The CDR3 sequence: CASRWTAGNTIYF. CDR3 bases: TGTGCCAGCAGATGGACAGCTGGAAACACCATATATTTT.

The chain joins TRBV7-9 to TRBJ1-2; 7 bases align to TRBD1. There are 16 residues in the CDR3. Germline CDR1 is SEHNR and CDR2 is FQNEAQ (reference sequence). Trimming removed 4 bases from V and 4 bases from J; junction bases left unmatched: 12. Here the CDR3 reads CASSSYSGTATYGYTF. CDR3 nucleotides: TGTGCCAGCAGCTCCTACTCCGGGACAGCGACCTATGGCTACACCTTC.

The chain carries TRBV29-1 and TRBJ1-2; D unresolved. V was cut by 0 bases and J by 0 bases, with 8 bases left in between. The CDR3 sequence is 14 residues long. Germline CDR1 reads SQVTM; CDR2 reads ANQGSEA. The CDR3 DNA is TGCAGCGTTGAAGACCAGGAAGCTAACTATGGCTACACCTTC. As protein: CSVEDQEANYGYTF. Filled out from reference TRBV29-1 and TRBJ1-2, the complete variable domain reads SAVISQKPSRDICQRGTSLTIQCQVDSQVTMMFWYRQQPGQSLTLIATANQGSEATYESGFVIDKFPISRPNLTFSTLTVSNMSPEDSSIYLCSVEDQEANYGYTFGSGTRLTVV.

V gene TRBV4-1 combines with J gene TRBJ2-3, with 7 bases fitting TRBD1. Per the germline V gene, CDR1 is MGHRA and CDR2 is YSYEKL. Germline trimming cut 1 base from V and 0 bases from J; bases unmatched to any gene: 4. There are 16 residues in the CDR3. The CDR3 DNA sequence: TGCGCCAGCAGCCAAGGCGGACAGGCTAGCACAGATACGCAGTATTTT. Amino acids: CASSQGGQASTDTQYF.

The V and J genes are TRBV18 and TRBJ2-7; 8 bases agree with TRBD1. Germline V gene data show CDR1 as KGHSH and CDR2 as LQKENI. The CDR3 spans 15 residues. J was trimmed by 3 bases and V by 5 bases; bases with no gene match: 9. Here the CDR3 reads CASSSAGQANYEQYF. As DNA, the CDR3 is TGTGCCAGCTCATCCGCGGGACAGGCCAACTACGAGCAGTACTTC.

The chain uses TRBV7-9 and TRBJ2-2; 7 nucleotides align to TRBD1. Germline lookup yields CDR1 SEHNR and CDR2 FQNEAQ (reference sequence). V was pared by 3 bases and J by 1 base, with 5 bases of the junction left unmatched. The CDR3 is 16 residues long. The chain's CDR3 is CASSFRGPKNTGELFF. Written as DNA, the CDR3 is TGTGCCAGCAGCTTTAGGGGGCCAAAGAACACCGGGGAGCTGTTTTTT.

This sequence joins TRBV4-1 and TRBJ2-5; D is ambiguous. This CDR3 comprises 16 residues. Trimming pared 4 bases from V and 2 bases from J, leaving 17 bases between. Germline CDR1 and CDR2: MGHRA and YSYEKL. Written as DNA, the CDR3 is TGCGCCAGCAGCCTGTACTTGATTACCGATCAAGAGACCCAGTACTTC. This codes for CASSLYLITDQETQYF.

This sequence joins TRBV30 and TRBJ1-1; TRBD1 is a possible D gene (5 bases). In germline, CDR1 is GTSNPN, CDR2 SVGIG (reference sequence). Trimming took 3 bases from V and 2 from J, leaving 13 bases between them. The CDR3 consists of 14 residues. CDR3 protein: CAWSNRFINTEAFF. CDR3 DNA sequence: TGTGCCTGGAGCAACAGGTTTATTAACACTGAAGCTTTCTTT.

The chain has TRBV6-5 and TRBJ1-6, with D perhaps TRBD1 (6 bases). The CDR3 loop spans 16 amino acids. The V and J ends lost 4 bases and 7 bases respectively, with 17 bases between them. Germline lookup yields CDR1 MNHEY and CDR2 SVGAGI. The CDR3 sequence is CASSSAGTHRNSPLHF. CDR3 bases: TGTGCCAGCAGTTCGGCCGGGACACATAGAAATTCACCCCTCCACTTT.

The rearrangement uses TRBV2 and TRBJ2-7, with D perhaps matching TRBD1 (5 bases). Germline values: CDR1 SNHLY, CDR2 FYNNEI. The CDR3 totals 13 residues. Between the trimmed V and J ends, which lost 3 bases and 9 bases, there was a span of 15 bases. Written as DNA, the CDR3 is TGTGCCAGCAGTGAGGGGCAGGGTGTGGGGCAGTACTTC. Amino acids: CASSEGQGVGQYF.

This chain links TRBV6-5 with TRBJ2-1, with unresolved D. CDR1 and CDR2 (germline): MNHEY, SVGAGI. The CDR3 has 16 amino acids. Trimming pared 1 base from V and 5 bases from J, leaving 15 bases between. The CDR3, as DNA: TGTGCCAGCAGTTACTATTTTTCCAAGCCCAACAATGAGCAGTTCTTC. Its protein product is CASSYYFSKPNNEQFF.

CDR3 sequence reads: CASSPRGGLRSYEQYF. The CDR3 DNA follows: TGTGCCAGCAGTCCGCGGGGGGGGTTGCGTTCCTACGAGCAGTACTTC. The chain combines TRBV6-2 or TRBV6-3 with TRBJ2-7, with 9 bases matching TRBD2. V lost 5 bases, J lost 1 base, and 9 bases stayed unmatched. Germline CDR1 MNHEY, CDR2 SVGEGT. The CDR3 has 16 amino acids.

J is TRBJ1-4 and V is TRBV10-3; 7 nucleotides line up with TRBD1. V was pared by 6 bases and J by 0 bases, with 7 bases of the junction left unmatched. From germline, CDR1 is ENHRY and CDR2 SYGVKD. The CDR3 loop spans 16 amino acids. CDR3 amino acids: CAISATQGATNEKLFF. In DNA, the CDR3 is TGTGCCATCAGCGCCACTCAGGGGGCAACTAATGAAAAACTGTTTTTT.

This chain uses TRBV27 with TRBJ1-5; the D gene is possibly TRBD1 (5 bases). Per the germline V gene, CDR1 is MNHEY and CDR2 is SMNVEV (reference sequence). The CDR3 is made up of 13 amino acids. V gave up 4 bases and J gave up 7 bases, with 11 bases separating them. CDR3 in amino acids: CASSWGGKQPQHF. In DNA, the CDR3 is TGTGCCAGCAGTTGGGGGGGAAAGCAGCCCCAGCATTTT.

The chain has TRBV7-3 and TRBJ2-7; TRBD1 matches at 10 bases. V shed 3 bases, J shed 3 bases, and the junction held 5 bases outside the gene matches. The CDR3 is 15 residues long. Germline V CDR1 and CDR2: SGHTA, FQGTGA. The DNA of the CDR3 is TGTGCCAGCAGCTTCCGGGACAGGGGTCTCTACGAGCAGTACTTC. This sequence encodes CASSFRDRGLYEQYF.